The 26 T cell receptor beta chains below were found in one sample sequenced in a study of molecular identifiers for immune sequencing clone quantification. TCRdb processed the PCR reads anew with MiXCR; each CDR3 protein has one entry. The repertoire holds under 800,000 distinct CDR3 sequences, with about 25% as singletons. The material sequenced was naive CD8+ T cells from blood, with Jurkat cell RNA spiked in. Subset reported: FACS-sorted CD8+CD4-CCR7+CD45RA+ naive T cells. The receptors come from a human donor in good health. Some libraries in this study had Jurkat cell RNA spiked in.

This clonotype was observed many times. CDR3 bases: TGTGCCACCAGTGATTTGCAAATCGGGACTGAAGCTTTCTTT. It specifies CATSDLQIGTEAFF. The J gene is TRBJ1-1, the V gene TRBV24-1; no clear D. The CDR3 has 14 residues. Between the trimmed V and J ends, which lost 0 bases and 5 bases, there was a span of 9 bases. The germline V gene encodes CDR1 KGHDR and CDR2 SFDVKD.

Worth noting for this clonotype: A much larger clone is a single base away; this may be a read error. The V and J genes are TRBV10-3 and TRBJ1-1; no definite D call. This CDR3 comprises 12 residues. Germline assignment: CDR1 ENHRY and CDR2 SYGVKD. The CDR3 loop is CAISVENTGAFF. The CDR3 coding sequence is TGTGCCATCAGTGTCGAGAACACTGGAGCTTTCTTT.

The chain employs TRBV7-8 and TRBJ2-7, with D possibly TRBD1 on 5 matching bases. V lost 2 bases and J lost 3, with 14 bases in between. The CDR3 consists of 15 residues. Germline V gene sequence: CDR1 SGHVS, CDR2 FQNEAQ. The CDR3, as DNA: TGTGCCAGCAGCTTAAATCAGGGAATTTTCTACGAGCAGTACTTC. Its protein product is CASSLNQGIFYEQYF.

As to this clonotype: This may arise from a read error, as a much more abundant clone is one base away. This rearrangement joins TRBV7-9 to TRBJ1-4; D is unclear. Germline CDR1 reads SEHNR; CDR2 reads FQNEAQ (reference sequence). The CDR3 is made up of 16 amino acids. The CDR3 nucleotides are TGTGCCAGCAGCCCAGCCCGAGGTTCAACTAATGAAAAACCGTTTTTT. Translating it yields CASSPARGSTNEKPFF.

This clonotype turned up a few times. The genes are TRBV19 and TRBJ2-5, with 13 bases lining up with TRBD2. The V gene end was trimmed by 5 bases and the J gene end by 4 bases; junction bases not matched to a gene: 4. The germline gives CDR1 LNHDA, CDR2 SQIVND (reference sequence). The CDR3 has 15 residues. CDR3 nucleotide sequence: TGTGCCAGTAGTGAACTAGCGGGAGGGCGAGAGACCCAGTACTTC. It yields the protein CASSELAGGRETQYF.

The chain couples TRBV9 to TRBJ1-6; possibly TRBD1 for D (6 bases). V lost 3 bases, J lost 7 bases, and 23 bases lay in between. Looked up from germline, CDR1 is SGDLS and CDR2 is YYNGEE. The CDR3 length is 18 residues. The CDR3 DNA reads as TGTGCCAGCAGCGAAAGACCGGATGGAGGGGGAGACAATTCACCCCTCCACTTT. This codes for CASSERPDGGGDNSPLHF.

This clonotype was counted a few times. The rearrangement joins TRBV6-5 to TRBJ2-1; D is unclear. The CDR3 contains 15 residues. Deletions cut 4 bases from V and 4 bases from J, with 14 bases between. CDR1 is MNHEY, CDR2 SVGAGI, per germline. The CDR3 bases are TGTGCCAGCAGTTCCCTCGCGACGGGTTACAATGAGCAGTTCTTC. It is translated as CASSSLATGYNEQFF.

This clonotype came up once. This could be a read error, since a much larger clone is one nucleotide away. The V and J genes are TRBV6-1 and TRBJ2-5; tentatively, D is TRBD1 (6 bases). The CDR3 has 18 amino acids. Trimming took 7 bases from V and 2 from J, leaving 26 bases between them. In germline, CDR1 is MNHNS, CDR2 SASEGT. The CDR3 nucleotides read TGTGCCAGCACCGAGGTATACGGGGACACCACCCGACAAGAGACCCAGTACTTC. Translation gives CASTEVYGDTTRQETQYF.

This clonotype was counted a few times. The chain recombines TRBV4-3 with TRBJ2-1; 8 bases are shared with TRBD1. Looked up from germline, CDR1 is LGHNA and CDR2 is YSLEER. V was pared by 0 bases and J by 4 bases, with 14 bases of the junction left unmatched. This CDR3 is built from 19 residues. CDR3 bases: TGCGCCAGCAGCCAAGACCAGGGGGCAGGTTGGCCCCAATACAATGAGCAGTTCTTC. This translates into CASSQDQGAGWPQYNEQFF.

Many counts were recorded for this clonotype. The rearrangement links TRBV7-9 to TRBJ2-3; D might be TRBD2 (5 bases). Germline-derived CDR1 and CDR2 are SEHNR and FQNEAQ (reference sequence). CDR3 size: 16 residues. V shed 4 bases and J shed 2 bases, with 16 bases lying between them. For the CDR3, the DNA is TGTGCCAGCAGCTCGGGGTTTGACTCCGACACAGATACGCAGTATTTT. Encoded protein: CASSSGFDSDTDTQYF.

This clonotype came up many times. The chain couples TRBV7-9 to TRBJ2-7; TRBD1 is a possible D gene (5 bases). Between the trimmed V and J ends, which lost 8 bases and 2 bases, there was a span of 22 bases. This CDR3 contains 16 residues. Germline-derived CDR1 and CDR2 are SEHNR and FQNEAQ (reference sequence). As DNA, the CDR3 is TGTGCCAGCCGACACCCCTCAGGGTCATCCCCCTACGAGCAGTACTTC. Encoded protein: CASRHPSGSSPYEQYF.

This chain uses TRBV28 with TRBJ2-7, with 7 positions matching TRBD1. The CDR3 sequence is 16 residues long. V was pared by 7 bases and J by 3 bases, with 15 bases of the junction left unmatched. The germline V gene has CDR1 MDHEN and CDR2 SYDVKM. The chain's CDR3 is CASNSFDGTEDYEQYF. CDR3 nucleotides: TGTGCCAGCAATTCCTTCGACGGGACAGAAGACTACGAGCAGTACTTC. Filled out from reference TRBV28 and TRBJ2-7, the complete variable domain reads DVKVTQSSRYLVKRTGEKVFLECVQDMDHENMFWYRQDPGLGLRLIYFSYDVKMKEKGDIPEGYSVSREKKERFSLILESASTNQTSMYLCASNSFDGTEDYEQYFGPGTRLTVT.

This clonotype was recorded many times. The rearrangement uses TRBV14 and TRBJ2-3, with TRBD1 matching over 8 bases. Trimming removed 0 bases from V and 2 bases from J; junction bases left unmatched: 4. The CDR3 has 16 amino acids. The germline V gene has CDR1 SGHDN and CDR2 FVKESK. CDR3 sequence: CASSQENRGYTDTQYF. The CDR3 DNA is TGTGCCAGCAGCCAAGAGAACAGGGGGTACACAGATACGCAGTATTTT.

This clonotype turned up a few times. The V and J genes are TRBV2 and TRBJ2-2, with D unclear. V was pared by 4 bases and J by 6 bases, with 12 bases between. CDR3 length equals 14 residues. Germline V gene sequence: CDR1 SNHLY, CDR2 FYNNEI. This CDR3 is CASSVTELAGELFF. The CDR3 DNA is TGTGCCAGCAGTGTTACAGAACTGGCCGGGGAGCTGTTTTTT.

Ten or more counts support this clonotype. The chain combines TRBV6-6 with TRBJ1-1; D remains unclear. In germline, CDR1 is MNHNY, CDR2 SVGAGI (reference sequence). CDR3 length: 15 amino acids. V lost 0 bases and J 3 bases, leaving 11 bases between the germline ends. CDR3 in DNA: TGTGCCAGCAGTTACTCGGGGATTCAGTACACTGAAGCTTTCTTT. It specifies CASSYSGIQYTEAFF.

The chain couples TRBV7-9 to TRBJ2-1, with D perhaps given as TRBD1 or TRBD2 (5 bases each). This CDR3 has 15 amino acids. Germline V lookup: CDR1 SEHNR, CDR2 FQNEAQ (reference sequence). V lost 0 bases, J lost 4 bases, and 10 bases lay in between. In DNA, the CDR3 is TGTGCCAGCAGCTTAGCTCGGGACGGATACAATGAGCAGTTCTTC. This codes for CASSLARDGYNEQFF.

This clonotype has at least ten counts. This chain connects TRBV5-6 to TRBJ2-3; D gene ambiguous. V dropped 5 bases and J dropped 5 bases, with 9 bases sitting between them. CDR3 length: 12 amino acids. Germline V gene data show CDR1 as SGHDT and CDR2 as YYEEEE. The CDR3 loop reads CASSLLEDTQYF. The CDR3 DNA follows: TGTGCCAGCAGTTTACTGGAAGATACGCAGTATTTT.

About this clonotype: A clone one base away is much larger, so this may be a read error. This chain uses TRBV7-9 with TRBJ1-1, with TRBD1 matching over 8 bases. The ends lost 5 bases at V and 4 bases at J; junction bases unmatched: 12. The length of the CDR3 is 16 residues. CDR1 and CDR2 (germline): SEHNR, FQNEAQ (reference sequence). As DNA, the CDR3 is TGTGCCAGCAGCCTATCGACTCAGGGGGCCGGCACTGAAGCTTTCTTT. As protein: CASSLSTQGAGTEAFF. The full variable domain, completed using reference TRBV7-9 and TRBJ1-1, is DTGVSQNPRHKITKRGQNVTFRCDPISEHNRLYWYRQTLGQGPEFLTYFQNEAQLEKSRLLSDRFSAERPKGSFSTLEIQRTEQGDSAMYLCASSLSTQGAGTEAFFGQGTRLTVV.

The chain uses TRBV6-5 and TRBJ1-2; D unresolved. CDR3 length: 15 amino acids. Germline CDR1 reads MNHEY; CDR2 reads SVGAGI. V dropped 2 bases and J dropped 1 base, with 11 bases sitting between them. The DNA for the CDR3 is TGTGCCAGCAGTTACGCCAGCTTCGATAACTATGGCTACACCTTC. It is translated as CASSYASFDNYGYTF.

There are many counts of this clonotype. V usage is TRBV13 and J usage is TRBJ2-7; D gene unclear. Trimming removed 5 bases at V and 3 bases at J, with 14 bases between. CDR3 length: 14 residues. Germline CDR1 is PRHDT and CDR2 is FYEKMQ (reference sequence). This CDR3 is CASSPRTDYYEQYF. DNA for the CDR3: TGTGCCAGCAGCCCTCGGACGGATTACTACGAGCAGTACTTC.

The chain joins TRBV20-1 to TRBJ2-5; perhaps TRBD2 as D (6 bases). The CDR3 has 14 residues. Deletions cut 5 bases from V and 3 bases from J, with 16 bases between. The germline V gene has CDR1 DFQATT and CDR2 SNEGSKA (reference sequence). For the CDR3, the DNA is TGCAGTGCTCCCCGCGGGACCCAAGAAGAGACCCAGTACTTC. It translates to CSAPRGTQEETQYF.

This clonotype was recorded at least ten times. One junction end does not reproduce the germline sequence, and a read error may be involved. The chain links TRBV6-5 to TRBJ2-3; 10 positions agree with TRBD2. This CDR3 region has 16 residues. Per the germline V gene, CDR1 is MNHEY and CDR2 is SVGAGI. CDR3 DNA sequence: TGTGCCAGCAGCTACTTTCTAGCGGGGGACACAGATACGCAGTATTTT. This codes for CASSYFLAGDTDTQYF.

This clonotype was seen at least ten times. The chain carries TRBV10-3 and TRBJ2-3, with a tentative D call TRBD2 (5 bases). CDR1 is ENHRY, CDR2 SYGVKD, per germline. This CDR3 region has 14 residues. V shed 10 bases and J shed 7 bases, with 21 bases lying between them. CDR3 protein: CATRRLGPDYTQYF. CDR3 nucleotides: TGTGCCACCCGTCGGCTAGGGCCGGACTATACGCAGTATTTT.

In regard to this clonotype: One end of the junction is discordant with germline, which a read error may explain. The chain uses TRBV7-6 and TRBJ2-3, with D possibly being TRBD2 (5 bases). The CDR3 totals 16 residues. Looked up from germline, CDR1 is SGHVS and CDR2 is FNYEAQ. CDR3 nucleotides: TGTGCCAGCAGCCTCTCCCCGGGCTCTAGCACAGCTACGCAGTATTTT. Amino acid sequence: CASSLSPGSSTATQYF.

This clonotype was seen at least ten times. The genes are TRBV30 and TRBJ2-7; D might be TRBD1 (6 bases). Looked up from germline, CDR1 is GTSNPN and CDR2 is SVGIG (reference sequence). This CDR3 region has 13 residues. Trimming left V 4 bases short and J 2 bases short, with 12 bases between. The CDR3 DNA sequence: TGTGCCTGGACAGATGGGGGCCCCTACGAGCAGTACTTC. Amino acid sequence: CAWTDGGPYEQYF.

The chain employs TRBV4-3 and TRBJ2-1, with D unclear. Trimming cost V 0 bases and J 4 bases, with 19 bases left between them. Germline V gene lookup returns CDR1 LGHNA and CDR2 YSLEER. This CDR3 has 18 residues. CDR3 residues: CASSQDSASGPGYNEQFF. In DNA form, the CDR3 reads TGCGCCAGCAGCCAAGATTCAGCTTCAGGACCCGGATACAATGAGCAGTTCTTC.